Shown below are 28 T cell receptor beta chains from a single sample sequenced in a study of blood T cells in healthy people across ages (dated by TCRdb to between 2015 and 2016). The library was made by 5' RACE. The listed sequencing device is Illumina HiSeq 2500. A second PCR of about 7 to 12 cycles was run with a J-beta primer mix and a sample-barcoded 5' primer. TCRdb trimmed the raw reads at Q25, called clones with MiXCR and kept productive beta chains. Merged by CDR3 protein, the rows form single entries marked with the most common genes and DNA. The sample includes around 780,000 distinct CDR3 sequences, with roughly 56% observed a single time. Of the sample, roughly 24% is held by the ten largest clones. The sequenced sample consisted of blood. The receptors here all came from a man between 35 and 55 years old in good health.

The chain recombines TRBV29-1 with TRBJ2-1; D is unresolved. Germline loops: CDR1 SQVTM, CDR2 ANQGSEA. The CDR3 spans 14 residues. The V end was cut by 5 bases, the J end by 2 bases, with 13 bases between. The CDR3: CSVMVGFAYNEQFF. The CDR3 DNA reads TGCAGCGTTATGGTGGGTTTTGCCTACAATGAGCAGTTCTTC.

This clonotype was counted at least ten times. The chain combines TRBV6-2 or TRBV6-3 with TRBJ2-2; possibly TRBD2 for D (6 bases). This CDR3 comprises 14 residues. Germline CDR1 and CDR2: MNHEY and SVGEGT. The V end lost 5 bases, the J end lost 4 bases, and 11 bases lay between the germline ends. The CDR3 nucleotides are TGTGCCAGCAGTACTGGGACTCCCACCGGGGAGCTGTTTTTT. This codes for CASSTGTPTGELFF.

V usage is TRBV4-2 and J usage is TRBJ1-4; the match to TRBD1 covers 7 bases. V lost 2 bases and J lost 2; bases outside the gene matches: 5. Germline CDR1 is LGHNA and CDR2 is YNFKEQ. CDR3 length: 16 residues. The DNA of the CDR3 is TGTGCCAGCAGCCAAACAGGGGTGGGGACTAATGAAAAACTGTTTTTT. Protein: CASSQTGVGTNEKLFF.

The chain recombines TRBV21-1 with TRBJ2-7. TRBV21-1 is assigned pseudogene status. This CDR3 is 9 amino acids long. The CDR3 loop reads CASTREQYF. CDR3 sequence (DNA): TGTGCCAGCACTCGCGAGCAGTACTTC.

This clonotype was observed a few times. V is TRBV27 and J is TRBJ2-1, with 9 nucleotides matching TRBD2. The last part of the DNA fits TRBJ2-7 better; the J call may be wrong. The germline V gene has CDR1 MNHEY and CDR2 SMNVEV (reference sequence). This CDR3 region has 14 residues. The CDR3 protein is CASSSSGGYNEQYF. The CDR3, as DNA: TGTGCCAGCAGTTCCAGCGGGGGGTACAATGAGCAGTACTTC.

V and J are TRBV7-2 and TRBJ1-1; weak D call: TRBD1 (5 bases). Between the trimmed V and J ends, which lost 5 bases and 1 base, there was a span of 11 bases. The CDR3 is made up of 14 amino acids. Per the germline V gene, CDR1 is SGHTA and CDR2 is FQGNSA. DNA of the CDR3: TGTGCCAGCAGCCTAGGGGTCTCGAACACTGAAGCTTTCTTT. Encoded protein: CASSLGVSNTEAFF.

This sequence joins TRBV6-1 and TRBJ2-5, with TRBD2 matching 9 bases. With the DNA end fitting TRBJ2-7 better, the J assignment may be wrong. Germline loops: CDR1 MNHNS, CDR2 SASEGT. The CDR3 contains 15 residues. The DNA for the CDR3 is TGTGCCAGCAGTGAAACGGGACTAGCTCTTTACGAGCAGTACTTC. Its protein is CASSETGLALYEQYF.

The rearrangement links TRBV20-1 to TRBJ2-3; 10 bases align to TRBD2. CDR3 length: 14 residues. From germline, CDR1 is DFQATT and CDR2 SNEGSKA (reference sequence). V shed 4 bases, J shed 1 base, and the junction held 2 bases outside the gene matches. CDR3 in amino acids: CSAKRGGRTDTQYF. The CDR3 nucleotides are TGCAGTGCTAAGCGGGGGGGCCGCACAGATACGCAGTATTTT.

This clonotype has a handful of counts. The chain has TRBV7-3 and TRBJ2-5, with no clear D. The germline CDR1 and CDR2 sequences are SGHTA and FQGTGA. V lost 8 bases, J lost 4 bases, and 14 bases lay in between. CDR3 length: 13 amino acids. CDR3 amino acids: CASGREMGETQYF. The CDR3, as DNA: TGTGCCAGCGGACGTGAGATGGGAGAGACCCAGTACTTC.

This CDR3 reads CASSQEMMPLGQETQYF. CDR3 in DNA: TGTGCCAGCAGCCAGGAGATGATGCCCTTGGGCCAAGAGACCCAGTACTTC. The rearrangement links TRBV5-4 to TRBJ2-5; D not certain. Trimming shortened V by 4 bases and J by 1 base, and 20 bases separated the two germline ends. In germline, CDR1 is SGHNT, CDR2 YYREEE (reference sequence). This CDR3 has 17 residues.

The V gene is TRBV19, the J gene TRBJ1-5; D ambiguous. The germline V gene has CDR1 LNHDA and CDR2 SQIVND (reference sequence). The CDR3 contains 14 residues. V shed 3 bases and J shed 0 bases, with 6 bases lying between them. The CDR3 sequence is CASSIRGSNQPQHF. CDR3 DNA: TGTGCCAGTAGTATCCGCGGTAGCAATCAGCCCCAGCATTTT. The entire variable domain, with the rest obtained from reference TRBV19 and TRBJ1-5, is as follows: DGGITQSPKYLFRKEGQNVTLSCEQNLNHDAMYWYRQDPGQGLRLIYYSQIVNDFQKGDIAEGYSVSREKKESFPLTVTSAQKNPTAFYLCASSIRGSNQPQHFGDGTRLSIL.

This clonotype appeared a few times. This chain links TRBV19 with TRBJ1-5; no firm D call. Trimming removed 5 bases from V and 0 bases from J, with 5 bases in between. CDR3 length: 13 amino acids. CDR1 is LNHDA, CDR2 SQIVND, per germline (reference sequence). The CDR3 spells CASSGDSNQPQHF. The CDR3 DNA follows: TGTGCCAGTAGTGGGGATAGCAATCAGCCCCAGCATTTT.

J is TRBJ2-1 and V is TRBV7-9, with D possibly being TRBD2 (6 bases). Trimming removed 0 bases from V and 2 bases from J, with 14 bases in between. CDR3 size: 17 residues. Germline V gives CDR1 SEHNR, CDR2 FQNEAQ (reference sequence). CDR3 loop: CASSLAGGTGAYNEQFF. The CDR3 DNA is TGTGCCAGCAGCTTAGCTGGCGGGACGGGGGCCTACAATGAGCAGTTCTTC.

The CDR3 nucleotides are TGTGCCAGCTCACCACCGCAGGGGTTGGTCATTCAGTACTTC. Protein sequence: CASSPPQGLVIQYF. The gene calls are TRBV18 and TRBJ2-5; TRBD1 is a possible D gene (6 bases). Gene TRBJ2-4 matches the end of the DNA better, so the J call may be wrong. The CDR3 covers 14 residues. Germline V gene data show CDR1 as KGHSH and CDR2 as LQKENI.

The V and J genes are TRBV9 and TRBJ2-3, with 7 bases fitting TRBD1. V shed 6 bases and J 0 bases; nucleotides not matched to a gene: 4. Germline V gene sequence: CDR1 SGDLS, CDR2 YYNGEE. The CDR3 has 14 amino acids. CDR3 DNA sequence: TGTGCCAGCACCGAGGGGGCGAGCACAGATACGCAGTATTTT. Translated: CASTEGASTDTQYF.

This rearrangement joins TRBV9 to TRBJ2-6; D remains unclear. Trimming removed 0 bases at V and 2 bases at J, with 3 bases between. This CDR3 spans 14 amino acids. CDR1 and CDR2 (germline): SGDLS, YYNGEE. DNA for the CDR3: TGTGCCAGCAGCGTAGATCCTGGGGCCAACGTCCTGACTTTC. It specifies CASSVDPGANVLTF.

The table lists this clonotype with a count of one. The CDR3 protein is CASSQTGTGYRSPLHF. The CDR3 DNA is TGCGCCAGCAGCCAAACCGGGACAGGGTATCGGTCACCCCTCCACTTT. The rearrangement joins TRBV4-3 to TRBJ1-6, with 9 bases that match TRBD1. The CDR3 contains 16 residues. The V gene's germline CDR1 is LGHNA and CDR2 YSLEER. V shed 2 bases, J shed 10 bases, and the junction held 9 bases outside the gene matches.

This clonotype was counted only a few times. The chain has TRBV7-2 and TRBJ2-1; 10 bases align to TRBD1. Germline values: CDR1 SGHTA, CDR2 FQGNSA. J was trimmed by 10 bases and V by 6 bases; bases with no gene match: 9. The CDR3 runs to 14 residues. Here the CDR3 reads CASRTTGGRPEQFF. In DNA form, the CDR3 reads TGTGCCAGCAGGACGACAGGGGGCCGTCCCGAGCAGTTCTTC.

As to this clonotype: A much more abundant neighbour one base away suggests this may be a read error. The gene calls are TRBV7-2 and TRBJ2-4; D might be TRBD2 (6 bases). The V and J ends lost 3 bases and 13 bases respectively, with 13 bases between them. Germline CDR1 is SGHTA and CDR2 is FQGNSA. This CDR3 has 12 amino acids. The CDR3 region is CASSFLGEAQYF. The CDR3 DNA reads TGTGCCAGCAGCTTCCTTGGGGAGGCCCAGTACTTC.

In this sample, this clonotype turned up once. The rearrangement links TRBV7-2 to TRBJ1-1, with a weak D call TRBD1 (6 bases). The CDR3 is 15 amino acids. Deletions cut 5 bases from V and 0 bases from J, with 13 bases between. Germline V lookup: CDR1 SGHTA, CDR2 FQGNSA. CDR3 DNA: TGTGCCAGCAGCCAAAAACAGGGACTGAACACTGAAGCTTTCTTT. Residues: CASSQKQGLNTEAFF.

This clonotype showed up just once. The rearrangement uses TRBV12-3 or TRBV12-4 and TRBJ2-1, with 11 bases identical to TRBD2. The CDR3 is 16 amino acids. V lost 5 bases, J lost 8 bases, and 11 bases stayed unmatched. CDR3 residues: CASSIHSGRDGDEQFF. As DNA, the CDR3 is TGTGCCAGCAGTATCCATAGCGGGAGGGACGGTGATGAGCAGTTCTTC.

This chain joins TRBV10-3 and TRBJ2-1; D unresolved. This CDR3 spans 17 amino acids. Germline V gene sequence: CDR1 ENHRY, CDR2 SYGVKD. V lost 6 bases and J 0 bases, leaving 18 bases between the germline ends. The CDR3 bases are TGTGCCATCAGCGGTCCCTCATCAGATAGCTCCTACAATGAGCAGTTCTTC. Translating gives CAISGPSSDSSYNEQFF.

To note about this clonotype: Compared with germline, one end of the junction differs, possibly owing to a read error. This rearrangement joins TRBV27 to TRBJ2-3; 12 bases align to TRBD2. CDR3 length: 18 amino acids. The germline V gene encodes CDR1 MNHEY and CDR2 SMNVEV (reference sequence). Here the CDR3 DNA reads TGTACCAGCAGTTTAATCCCGACTAGCGGGAGATTCACAGATACGCAGTATTTT. This gives the protein CTSSLIPTSGRFTDTQYF.

This clonotype has at least ten counts. V is TRBV28 and J is TRBJ2-6, with D possibly being TRBD1 (6 bases). Germline V CDR1 and CDR2: MDHEN, SYDVKM. The V end was cut by 7 bases, the J end by 0 bases, with 16 bases between. This CDR3 region has 17 residues. CDR3 sequence: CASNIGQSSSGANVLTF. CDR3 DNA: TGTGCCAGCAATATTGGACAGTCCTCCTCTGGGGCCAACGTCCTGACTTTC.

The V gene is TRBV7-3, the J gene TRBJ1-1; unclear D gene. Between the trimmed V and J ends, which lost 4 bases and 3 bases, there was a span of 9 bases. The length of the CDR3 is 13 residues. Germline V gene sequence: CDR1 SGHTA, CDR2 FQGTGA. CDR3 loop: CASSSQRDTEAFF. The CDR3, as DNA: TGTGCCAGCAGCTCCCAGCGGGACACTGAAGCTTTCTTT.

The V and J genes are TRBV7-9 and TRBJ2-1; 7 bases are a match to TRBD2. V was clipped by 5 bases and J by 7 bases; unmatched bases: 11. From germline, CDR1 is SEHNR and CDR2 FQNEAQ (reference sequence). This CDR3 has 15 residues. In DNA form, the CDR3 reads TGTGCCAGCAGCCCAGCGGGAAATTTTGGGAATGAGCAGTTCTTC. This encodes CASSPAGNFGNEQFF.

V gene TRBV6-6 combines with J gene TRBJ1-5; D is possibly TRBD1 (5 bases). CDR3 size: 15 residues. With 2 bases removed from V and 2 bases from J, the gap between germline ends came to 10 bases. In germline, CDR1 is MNHNY, CDR2 SVGAGI (reference sequence). This CDR3 is CASSYDGAGNQPQHF. DNA for the CDR3: TGTGCCAGCAGTTACGACGGGGCGGGCAATCAGCCCCAGCATTTT.

J is TRBJ2-5 and V is TRBV4-3, with a tentative D call TRBD1 (6 bases). Trimming stripped 4 bases from V and 5 bases from J, with 14 bases between. Per the germline V gene, CDR1 is LGHNA and CDR2 is YSLEER. This CDR3 has 14 amino acids. This CDR3 reads CASSPLRGFETQYF. The CDR3 DNA reads TGCGCCAGCAGCCCTCTTAGGGGGTTCGAGACCCAGTACTTC.